The clone carrying this T cell receptor (beta chain) has a count of ten or more. The data derive from a study of neurological immune-mediated disorders. TCRdb called the 5' RACE reads again in MiXCR, with one record for every CDR3 protein. The table records tens of thousands of distinct CDR3 sequences, 10% of them present only once. Germline CDR1 and CDR2: SEHNR and FQNEAQ (reference sequence). The ends were cut back, 0 bases at V and 7 bases at J, with 12 bases in the middle. The CDR3 extends over 14 amino acids. The specimen sequenced was PBMCs. J is TRBJ1-1 and V is TRBV7-9; D is ambiguous. This TCR derives from a man aged 35-49 years in good health. The CDR3 region is CASSLAGGVIEAFF. CDR3 nucleotides: TGTGCCAGCAGCTTAGCGGGAGGTGTTATTGAAGCTTTCTTT.